Presented here are 26 T cell receptor beta chains from one specimen sequenced in a study of cytomegalovirus exposure and HLA in healthy donors (dated by TCRdb to about 2017). The receptor library was made with the immunoSEQ multiplex PCR assay. For the multiplex PCR, a mixture combining 60 forward primers for TCR Vbeta segments and 13 reverse primers for TCR Jbeta segments was used. TCRdb took over this immuneACCESS table, retaining in-frame rearrangements with V and J assigned. Such tables are incomplete; in checked studies, under half of the missing clones stem from an unresolved V gene, and the remainder is unexplained. In this sample the table shows 160,000 or so clones, 78% of which occur a single time. Of the sample, approximately 3% falls within the top ten clones. The material sequenced was PBMCs. These receptors all stem from a woman aged 35 to 49 in good health and CMV-seronegative.

This chain uses TRBV5-6 with TRBJ2-5, with a possible D match to TRBD1 (6 bases). The CDR3 has 17 amino acids. Germline V lookup: CDR1 SGHDT, CDR2 YYEEEE. With 3 bases removed from V and 0 bases from J, the gap between germline ends came to 18 bases. In DNA, the CDR3 is TGTGCCAGCAGCTCCCCCGTTGGACAGCGGTACCAAGAGACCCAGTACTTC. Its translation: CASSSPVGQRYQETQYF.

The V call is TRBV27, the J call TRBJ1-1, with D unresolved. The germline V and J ends were trimmed by 3 bases and 3 bases, with 8 bases remaining between them. This CDR3 has 13 residues. From germline, CDR1 is MNHEY and CDR2 SMNVEV (reference sequence). DNA of the CDR3: TGTGCCAGCAGTTTGAGCCGCTACACTGAAGCTTTCTTT. Translated: CASSLSRYTEAFF.

The genes are TRBV6-5 and TRBJ2-4, with D possibly TRBD1 on 7 matching bases. Germline V gene lookup returns CDR1 MNHEY and CDR2 SVGAGI. The CDR3 totals 14 residues. Trimming removed 2 bases from V and 8 bases from J, with 13 bases in between. The CDR3: CASSYGARGDIQYF. The CDR3 DNA reads as TGTGCCAGCAGTTACGGAGCCAGGGGGGACATTCAGTACTTC.

The V gene is TRBV21-1, the J gene TRBJ1-6. TRBV21-1 is recorded as a pseudogene. The length of the CDR3 is 15 residues. CDR3 nucleotide sequence: TGTGCCAGCAGCAAAGGGGTGGAGGGGAACTCACCCCTCCACTTT. It yields the protein CASSKGVEGNSPLHF.

This chain joins TRBV25-1 and TRBJ1-1, with TRBD1 identical over 10 bases. The CDR3 is 17 amino acids. Germline loops: CDR1 MGHDK, CDR2 SYGVNS. V lost 0 bases, J lost 6 bases, and 10 bases stayed unmatched. In DNA form, the CDR3 reads TGTGCCAGCAGTGAATACGAATACGACAGGGGGCGATCTGAAGCTTTCTTT. It codes for CASSEYEYDRGRSEAFF.

The gene calls are TRBV19 and TRBJ2-3; 10 bases match TRBD2. The CDR3 runs to 13 residues. CDR1 is LNHDA, CDR2 SQIVND, per germline (reference sequence). The J segment lost 6 bases and the V segment lost 7 bases, leaving 4 bases of the junction unmatched. This CDR3 is CASKLAGLDTQYF. The CDR3 DNA reads TGTGCCAGTAAACTAGCGGGGCTGGATACGCAGTATTTT.

This clone was seen only once. The J gene is TRBJ2-3, the V gene TRBV2, with a tentative D call TRBD2 (6 bases). There are 16 residues in the CDR3. Germline V gene data show CDR1 as SNHLY and CDR2 as FYNNEI. Trimming took off 3 bases at V and 1 base at J, with 14 bases between the two ends. For the CDR3, the DNA is TGTGCCAGCAGTGAGTATGAGCGGGTCGGCACAGATACGCAGTATTTT. Protein product: CASSEYERVGTDTQYF. Based on the CDR3 plus reference TRBV2 and TRBJ2-3, the full variable domain is EPEVTQTPSHQVTQMGQEVILRCVPISNHLYFYWYRQILGQKVEFLVSFYNNEISEKSEIFDDQFSVERPDGSNFTLKIRSTKLEDSAMYFCASSEYERVGTDTQYFGPGTRLTVL.

The J gene is TRBJ1-4, the V gene TRBV28; 10 bases are shared with TRBD1. V dropped 2 bases and J dropped 0; count of bases not matched to a gene: 6. From germline, CDR1 is MDHEN and CDR2 SYDVKM. The CDR3 has 18 amino acids. The CDR3 protein is CASSLGQGVPSTNEKLFF. CDR3 nucleotide sequence: TGTGCCAGCAGTTTAGGACAGGGGGTTCCCTCAACTAATGAAAAACTGTTTTTT.

CDR3 nucleotides: TGTGCCAGCAGTCCCGGGACAGTGAGCGGGGAGACCCAGTACTTC. Translating gives CASSPGTVSGETQYF. The rearrangement joins TRBV25-1 to TRBJ2-5; possible D gene TRBD1, 7 bases. The CDR3 loop spans 15 amino acids. Trimming pared 5 bases from V and 5 bases from J, leaving 18 bases between. Germline V lookup: CDR1 MGHDK, CDR2 SYGVNS.

The gene calls are TRBV2 and TRBJ2-5; possible D gene TRBD2, 5 bases. Germline loops: CDR1 SNHLY, CDR2 FYNNEI. The germline V and J ends were trimmed by 4 bases and 4 bases, with 7 bases remaining between them. The CDR3 covers 12 residues. CDR3 in amino acids: CASSVRGETQYF. The CDR3 bases are TGTGCCAGCAGTGTCCGGGGAGAGACCCAGTACTTC.

The chain is built from TRBV2 and TRBJ1-4; 7 nucleotides match TRBD1. Germline assignment: CDR1 SNHLY and CDR2 FYNNEI. CDR3 size: 17 residues. J lost 4 bases, V lost 3 bases, and 11 bases had no gene match. The CDR3 region has the DNA TGTGCCAGCAGTGATCCCAAAACGGGACAGAGTAATGAAAAACTGTTTTTT. It is translated as CASSDPKTGQSNEKLFF.

The chain links TRBV5-1 to TRBJ1-2; the D gene is possibly TRBD1 (5 bases). The ends were cut back, 6 bases at V and 3 bases at J, with 15 bases in the middle. In germline, CDR1 is SGHRS, CDR2 YFSETQ. This CDR3 region has 14 residues. CDR3 sequence reads: CASKTGYRDYGYTF. DNA of the CDR3: TGCGCCAGCAAAACAGGTTATAGAGACTATGGCTACACCTTC.

The chain links TRBV18 to TRBJ1-4; TRBD1 aligns across 9 bases. Trimming cost V 3 bases and J 8 bases; bases outside gene matches: 7. CDR1 is KGHSH, CDR2 LQKENI, per germline. The CDR3 has 15 amino acids. CDR3 sequence reads: CASSPNRGLGEKLFF. In DNA form, the CDR3 reads TGTGCCAGCTCACCGAACAGGGGGCTCGGAGAAAAACTGTTTTTT.

The rearrangement links TRBV28 to TRBJ2-7; TRBD1 agrees at 10 bases. The CDR3 sequence is 15 residues long. Germline CDR1 reads MDHEN; CDR2 reads SYDVKM. With V trimmed by 6 bases and J by 5 bases, 10 bases remained unmatched. CDR3: CASSYTTGTGDEQYF. Here the CDR3 DNA reads TGTGCCAGCAGCTATACAACCGGGACAGGGGACGAGCAGTACTTC.

V and J are TRBV28 and TRBJ1-6, with D uncertain. Trimming cost V 5 bases and J 7 bases, with 9 bases left between them. The length of the CDR3 is 13 residues. The germline CDR1 and CDR2 sequences are MDHEN and SYDVKM. The CDR3 loop is CASSASENSPLHF. CDR3 nucleotide sequence: TGTGCCAGCAGTGCCTCAGAAAATTCACCCCTCCACTTT.

The J gene is TRBJ1-6, the V gene TRBV5-6, with TRBD1 matching 9 bases. Germline values: CDR1 SGHDT, CDR2 YYEEEE. The CDR3 sequence is 14 residues long. V lost 4 bases and J lost 8; bases outside the gene matches: 4. DNA of the CDR3: TGTGCCAGCAGCAACCGGGACAGGGATTCACCCCTCCACTTT. The encoded protein is CASSNRDRDSPLHF.

This chain joins TRBV4-2 and TRBJ2-2; 9 positions agree with TRBD1. Losses at the gene ends were 6 bases for V and 7 bases for J; bases not matched to a gene: 9. CDR3 length: 15 residues. CDR1 is LGHNA, CDR2 YNFKEQ, per germline. The CDR3 DNA sequence: TGTGCCAGCAGTCACAGACAGGGGGGCGGCGGGGAGCTGTTTTTT. Encoded protein: CASSHRQGGGGELFF.

The DNA for the CDR3 is TGTGCCAGCAGTCCATCAGACAGGCGGCAGTACTTC. Residues: CASSPSDRRQYF. The chain has TRBV2 and TRBJ2-7, with a weak D call TRBD1 (6 bases). The CDR3 is 12 amino acids. Germline V gene lookup returns CDR1 SNHLY and CDR2 FYNNEI. The V and J ends lost 5 bases and 9 bases respectively, with 14 bases between them.

Only one count was recorded for this clone. The chain is built from TRBV7-8 and TRBJ1-2, with 8 bases identical to TRBD1. The CDR3 is made up of 17 amino acids. CDR1 and CDR2 from the germline V gene are SGHVS and FQNEAQ. V lost 4 bases, J lost 0 bases, and 10 bases stayed unmatched. CDR3 loop: CASSSVWTGTANYGYTF. The CDR3 bases are TGTGCCAGCAGCTCAGTGTGGACAGGGACCGCTAACTATGGCTACACCTTC. Variable domain in full (rest from reference TRBV7-8 and TRBJ1-2): GAGVSQSPRYKVAKRGQDVALRCDPISGHVSLFWYQQALGQGPEFLTYFQNEAQLDKSGLPSDRFFAERPEGSVSTLKIQRTQQEDSAVYLCASSSVWTGTANYGYTFGSGTRLTVV.

This clone was observed a few times. This sequence joins TRBV16 and TRBJ1-5; D unresolved. The CDR3 is 16 amino acids. Trimming cost V 4 bases and J 0 bases, with 13 bases left between them. The germline CDR1 and CDR2 sequences are KGHSY and FQNENV. The CDR3 spells CASSPHTRYSNQPQHF. DNA for the CDR3: TGTGCCAGCAGCCCGCACACAAGATATAGCAATCAGCCCCAGCATTTT. Complete variable domain (other parts from reference TRBV16 and TRBJ1-5): GEEVAQTPKHLVRGEGQKAKLYCAPIKGHSYVFWYQQVLKNEFKFLISFQNENVFDETGMPKERFSAKCLPNSPCSLEIQATKLEDSAVYFCASSPHTRYSNQPQHFGDGTRLSIL.

Only a few counts were recorded for this clone. The V and J genes are TRBV6-1 and TRBJ1-2; 11 bases map to TRBD1. J gave up 1 base and V 8 bases, and 6 bases lay outside the gene matches. Germline V gene data show CDR1 as MNHNS and CDR2 as SASEGT. The CDR3 length is 15 residues. The CDR3 DNA reads TGTGCCAGCGGGGACAGGGGGTCTTTTAACTATGGCTACACCTTC. Amino acid sequence: CASGDRGSFNYGYTF.

The chain recombines TRBV5-4 with TRBJ2-7; 8 bases are a match to TRBD1. The CDR3 sequence is 14 residues long. V trimming: 4 bases; J trimming: 5 bases; junction bases outside the gene matches: 8. Germline V gene sequence: CDR1 SGHNT, CDR2 YYREEE (reference sequence). CDR3 residues: CASSIRTGFDEQYF. The CDR3 DNA reads as TGTGCCAGCAGCATAAGGACAGGGTTTGACGAGCAGTACTTC.

About this clone: The sample has other DNA sequences that encode this CDR3 too. This chain links TRBV5-4 with TRBJ2-7, with a possible D match to TRBD2 (7 bases). V was pared by 0 bases and J by 6 bases, with 25 bases between. The CDR3 is 18 residues long. The V gene's germline CDR1 is SGHNT and CDR2 YYREEE (reference sequence). The CDR3 DNA is TGTGCCAGCAGCTTGGAGAAAACGTCCCGGGGGGCCCAGACCGAGCAGTACTTC. Translating gives CASSLEKTSRGAQTEQYF.

V is TRBV4-1 and J is TRBJ1-6; tentative D call: TRBD1 (6 bases). Germline CDR1 MGHRA, CDR2 YSYEKL. Trimming stripped 0 bases from V and 4 bases from J, with 10 bases between. The CDR3 extends over 16 amino acids. CDR3 in amino acids: CASSQDPDSYNSPLHF. The CDR3 DNA is TGCGCCAGCAGCCAAGATCCGGACAGTTATAATTCACCCCTCCACTTT.

The chain employs TRBV4-1 and TRBJ1-1; tentative D call: TRBD1 (5 bases). This CDR3 region has 13 residues. Germline loops: CDR1 MGHRA, CDR2 YSYEKL. V lost 0 bases, J lost 9 bases, and 11 bases lay in between. For the CDR3, the DNA is TGCGCCAGCAGCCAAGATCGCGACAGAAAAGCTTTCTTT. Its translation: CASSQDRDRKAFF.

This rearrangement joins TRBV2 to TRBJ1-2; TRBD1 matches at 8 bases. The length of the CDR3 is 12 residues. V shed 6 bases and J 9 bases; nucleotides not matched to a gene: 6. Germline V gene lookup returns CDR1 SNHLY and CDR2 FYNNEI. CDR3 amino acids: CASSPTGARYTF. DNA for the CDR3: TGTGCCAGCAGCCCGACAGGGGCGCGCTACACCTTC.